This T cell receptor beta chain appears in the sequencing data of a study of blood T cell repertoires in COVID-19. Background on the study: Samples taken during acute and convalescent COVID-19 were collected in the United States, Italy and Spain. PBMCs, B-cell-depleted T cells, or T cells were the source of the cDNA or gDNA that made up the material.

In the authors' workflow: Scientists estimated how many nucleated cells there were by amplifying reference gene primers. The protocol was immunoSEQ multiplex PCR, while the TCRdb copy is restricted to in-frame clones and leaves out a portion. V and J calls and clone size are as listed in that table; D and trimming were resolved from the DNA. The table lists about 370,000 clones, approximately 88% of them singletons. A few counts support this clone. The CDR3 has 14 amino acids. Germline CDR1 and CDR2: SGHRS and YFSETQ. V was clipped by 7 bases and J by 2 bases; unmatched bases: 9. Sequences were obtained from peripheral blood. The chain employs TRBV5-1 and TRBJ2-7; TRBD1 aligns across 7 bases. The clonotype originates from a woman aged 25 to 39 with COVID-19, enrolled during active disease. CDR3 in DNA: TGCGCCAGCGGGCCGGGACAGAGGACCTACGAGCAGTACTTC. It translates to CASGPGQRTYEQYF.